The T cell receptor (beta chain) under discussion was sequenced for a study of cytomegalovirus exposure and HLA in healthy donors. Overall study context: Early released data had around 88 million unique TCRs, all coming from HLA-typed donors.

All donors participated as healthy donors of bone marrow. PCR amplification relied on 60 Vbeta primers (plus 13 Jbeta primers). Some clones are missing from TCRdb's copy, which holds only in-frame ones; the method was immunoSEQ multiplex PCR. Seen in this sample are about 65,000 clones; the ten most common clones hold more than 15%. The TCR comes from a boy under 18 in good health and CMV-seronegative. Sequences were obtained from PBMCs.

The CDR3 here is CASSKRTGATNEKLFF. The CDR3 coding sequence is TGTGCCAGTAGTAAACGGACAGGAGCAACTAATGAAAAACTGTTTTTT. V and J are TRBV19 and TRBJ1-4, with 7 bases fitting TRBD1. The CDR3 runs 16 residues. V gave up 4 bases and J gave up 0 bases; unmatched junction bases: 5. Germline assignment: CDR1 LNHDA and CDR2 SQIVND (reference sequence). Full variable domain (remainder filled in from reference TRBV19 and TRBJ1-4): DGGITQSPKYLFRKEGQNVTLSCEQNLNHDAMYWYRQDPGQGLRLIYYSQIVNDFQKGDIAEGYSVSREKKESFPLTVTSAQKNPTAFYLCASSKRTGATNEKLFFGSGTQLSVL.